This TCR beta chain came from a study of blood T cell repertoires in COVID-19. Study background: COVID-19 samples from acute and convalescent phases originated in the United States, Italy and Spain. T cells, B-cell-depleted T cells, or PBMCs provided the cDNA or gDNA that served as material.

Original processing methods: The authors estimated nucleated cell counts from reference gene primer amplification. The repertoire was sequenced with immunoSEQ multiplex PCR; TCRdb's copy has only in-frame clones and lacks some. V and J calls and clone size follow that table, whereas D and trimming were derived from the DNA. The data contain approximately 470,000 clones, 70% to 90% of them seen just once; the ten biggest clones take up 3% to 4%. V was cut by 1 base and J by 5 bases, with 12 bases left in between. The CDR3 is 14 amino acids. Germline CDR1 is SEHNR and CDR2 is FQNEAQ (reference sequence).

The V gene is TRBV7-9, the J gene TRBJ2-7, with D tentatively TRBD2 (7 bases). The source material was peripheral blood. This sequence originates from a human donor in a cohort sampled during active COVID-19. The CDR3 bases are TGTGCCAGCAGCTTAGACGCGGGGGCGGACGAGCAGTACTTC. Amino acid sequence: CASSLDAGADEQYF. The full variable domain, completed using reference TRBV7-9 and TRBJ2-7, is DTGVSQNPRHKITKRGQNVTFRCDPISEHNRLYWYRQTLGQGPEFLTYFQNEAQLEKSRLLSDRFSAERPKGSFSTLEIQRTEQGDSAMYLCASSLDAGADEQYFGPGTRLTVT.